The rows below give T cell receptor beta chains drawn from one sample of a study of T-cell reconstitution after alpha-beta-depleted transplantation in children. TCRdb re-called the PCR reads with MiXCR, one entry per CDR3 protein. The sample consists of about 830,000 distinct CDR3 sequences, under 20% of them appearing once. Sequencing used PBMCs, mostly from graft donor cells, obtained 360 days after TCRalphabeta/CD19-depleted stem cell transplant. All receptors derive from a male patient aged 10 to 17 who had a stem cell transplant for acute lymphoblastic leukemia, so the T cells may come from the graft donor. Both conserved end residues are part of each CDR3. A D gene is named only where the DNA matches it firmly. A clone size is listed for some rows: how often the clone was seen (once, few, many), or a class if it is expanded.

J gene: TRBJ2-1
CDR3 length: 16
D gene: TRBD2
clone size: many
V gene: TRBV18
CDR3 protein: CASSPPGLAGYNEQFF
CDR3 DNA: TGTGCCAGCTCACCACCGGGACTAGCGGGCTACAATGAGCAGTTCTTC

J gene: TRBJ2-7
CDR3 length: 14
D gene: TRBD1
clone size: -
V gene: TRBV12-3/TRBV12-4
CDR3 protein: CASSHLGQGYEQYF
CDR3 DNA: TGTGCCAGCAGTCACCTGGGACAGGGTTACGAGCAGTACTTC

J gene: TRBJ2-3
CDR3 length: 18
D gene: -
clone size: few
V gene: TRBV7-8
CDR3 protein: CASSLAFGGGRWADTQYF
CDR3 DNA: TGTGCCAGCAGCTTAGCGTTCGGGGGTGGGCGATGGGCAGATACGCAGTATTTT

J gene: TRBJ2-1
CDR3 length: 13
D gene: -
clone size: few
V gene: TRBV20-1
CDR3 protein: CSALTLDYNEQFF
CDR3 DNA: TGCAGTGCCCTGACTTTGGACTACAATGAGCAGTTCTTC

J gene: TRBJ2-2
CDR3 length: 15
D gene: -
clone size: many
V gene: TRBV29-1
CDR3 protein: CSVESGALNTGELFF
CDR3 DNA: TGCAGCGTTGAATCTGGGGCGCTAAACACCGGGGAGCTGTTTTTT

J gene: TRBJ2-2
CDR3 length: 12
D gene: -
clone size: few
V gene: TRBV30
CDR3 protein: CAWSVRAGELFF
CDR3 DNA: TGTGCCTGGAGTGTTCGGGCGGGGGAGCTGTTTTTT

J gene: TRBJ2-2
CDR3 length: 14
D gene: -
clone size: -
V gene: TRBV20-1
CDR3 protein: CSGGGPGNTGELFF
CDR3 DNA: TGCAGTGGAGGAGGGCCCGGAAACACCGGGGAGCTGTTTTTT

J gene: TRBJ2-6
CDR3 length: 15
D gene: -
clone size: -
V gene: TRBV5-1
CDR3 protein: CASSANREVANVLTF
CDR3 DNA: TGCGCCAGCAGCGCGAATAGGGAGGTGGCCAACGTCCTGACTTTC

J gene: TRBJ2-6
CDR3 length: 16
D gene: -
clone size: few
V gene: TRBV27
CDR3 protein: CASSFLVRPGANVLTF
CDR3 DNA: TGTGCCAGCAGTTTCCTCGTCCGACCCGGGGCCAACGTCCTGACTTTC

J gene: TRBJ2-2
CDR3 length: 17
D gene: TRBD1
clone size: few
V gene: TRBV15
CDR3 protein: CATSRGGTGGVYGELFF
CDR3 DNA: TGTGCCACCAGCAGAGGAGGGACAGGGGGCGTATACGGGGAGCTGTTTTTT

J gene: TRBJ1-4
CDR3 length: 16
D gene: -
clone size: -
V gene: TRBV20-1
CDR3 protein: CSASAGGWVTNEKLFF
CDR3 DNA: TGCAGTGCTAGTGCGGGGGGGTGGGTAACTAATGAAAAACTGTTTTTT